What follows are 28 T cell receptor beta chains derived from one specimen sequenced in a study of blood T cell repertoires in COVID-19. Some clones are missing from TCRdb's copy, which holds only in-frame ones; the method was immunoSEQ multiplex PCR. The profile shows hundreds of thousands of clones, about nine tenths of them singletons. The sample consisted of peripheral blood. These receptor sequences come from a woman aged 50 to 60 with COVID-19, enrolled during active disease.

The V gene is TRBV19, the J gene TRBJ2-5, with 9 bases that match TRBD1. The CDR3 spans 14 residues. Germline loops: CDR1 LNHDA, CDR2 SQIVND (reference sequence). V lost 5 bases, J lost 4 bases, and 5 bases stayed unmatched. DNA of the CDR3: TGTGCCAGTAGTGGATCGGGACAGGGAGAGACCCAGTACTTC. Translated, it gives CASSGSGQGETQYF.

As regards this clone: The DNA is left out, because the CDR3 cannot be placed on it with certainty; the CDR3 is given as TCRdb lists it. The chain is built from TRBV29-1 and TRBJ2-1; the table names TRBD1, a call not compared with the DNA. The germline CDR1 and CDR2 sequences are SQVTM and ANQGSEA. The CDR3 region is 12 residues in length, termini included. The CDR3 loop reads CSVGQGAAVGFF.

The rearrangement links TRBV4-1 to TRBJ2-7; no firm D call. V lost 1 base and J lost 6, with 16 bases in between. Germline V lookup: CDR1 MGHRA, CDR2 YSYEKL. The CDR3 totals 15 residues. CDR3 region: CASSQAGNPKREQYF. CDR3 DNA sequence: TGCGCCAGCAGCCAAGCGGGTAATCCAAAGCGCGAGCAGTACTTC.

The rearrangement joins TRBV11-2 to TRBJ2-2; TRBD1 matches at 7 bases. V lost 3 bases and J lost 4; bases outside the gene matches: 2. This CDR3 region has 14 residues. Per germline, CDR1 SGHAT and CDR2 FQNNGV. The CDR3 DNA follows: TGTGCCAGCAGCTTTGCAGGGGGCACCGGGGAGCTGTTTTTT. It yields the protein CASSFAGGTGELFF. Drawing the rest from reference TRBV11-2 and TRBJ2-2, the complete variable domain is EAGVAQSPRYKIIEKRQSVAFWCNPISGHATLYWYQQILGQGPKLLIQFQNNGVVDDSQLPKDRFSAERLKGVDSTLKIQPAKLEDSAVYLCASSFAGGTGELFFGEGSRLTVL.

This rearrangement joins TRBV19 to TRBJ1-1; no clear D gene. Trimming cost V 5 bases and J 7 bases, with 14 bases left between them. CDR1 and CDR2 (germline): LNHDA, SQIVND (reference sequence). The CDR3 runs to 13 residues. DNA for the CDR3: TGTGCCAGTAGTCTACGACAACCAGATGAAGCTTTCTTT. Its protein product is CASSLRQPDEAFF.

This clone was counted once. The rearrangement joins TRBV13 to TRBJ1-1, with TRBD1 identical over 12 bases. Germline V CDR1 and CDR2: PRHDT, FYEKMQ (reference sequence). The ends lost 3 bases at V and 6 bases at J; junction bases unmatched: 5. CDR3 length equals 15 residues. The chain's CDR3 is CASSLGDRGPAEAFF. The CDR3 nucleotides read TGTGCCAGCAGCTTGGGGGACAGGGGGCCGGCTGAAGCTTTCTTT. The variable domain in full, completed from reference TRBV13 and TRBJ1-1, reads AAGVIQSPRHLIKEKRETATLKCYPIPRHDTVYWYQQGPGQDPQFLISFYEKMQSDKGSIPDRFSAQQFSDYHSELNMSSLELGDSALYFCASSLGDRGPAEAFFGQGTRLTVV.

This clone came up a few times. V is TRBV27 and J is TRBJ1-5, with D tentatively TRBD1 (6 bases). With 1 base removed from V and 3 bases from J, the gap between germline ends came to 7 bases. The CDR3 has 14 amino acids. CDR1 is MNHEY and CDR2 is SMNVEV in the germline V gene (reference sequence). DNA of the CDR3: TGTGCCAGCAGTTTATGGGGGCCCAATCAGCCCCAGCATTTT. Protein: CASSLWGPNQPQHF.

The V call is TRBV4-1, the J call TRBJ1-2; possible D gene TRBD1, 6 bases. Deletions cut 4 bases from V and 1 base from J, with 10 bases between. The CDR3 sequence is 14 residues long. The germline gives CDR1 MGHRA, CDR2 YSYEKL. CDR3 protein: CASSPGTNNYGYTF. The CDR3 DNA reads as TGCGCCAGCAGCCCTGGGACAAATAACTATGGCTACACCTTC.

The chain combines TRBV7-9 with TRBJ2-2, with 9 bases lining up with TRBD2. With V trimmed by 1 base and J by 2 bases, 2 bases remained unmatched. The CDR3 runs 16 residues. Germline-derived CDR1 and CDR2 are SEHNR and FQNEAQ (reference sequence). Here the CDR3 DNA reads TGTGCCAGCAGCTTAGGGCTAGCGGGAAACACCGGGGAGCTGTTTTTT. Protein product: CASSLGLAGNTGELFF.

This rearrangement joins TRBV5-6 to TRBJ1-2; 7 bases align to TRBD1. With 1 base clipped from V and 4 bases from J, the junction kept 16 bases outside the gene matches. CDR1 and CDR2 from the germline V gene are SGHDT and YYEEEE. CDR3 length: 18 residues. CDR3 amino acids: CASSLSGETGFFSYGYTF. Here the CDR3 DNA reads TGTGCCAGCAGCTTGTCTGGGGAGACAGGGTTCTTTTCCTATGGCTACACCTTC.

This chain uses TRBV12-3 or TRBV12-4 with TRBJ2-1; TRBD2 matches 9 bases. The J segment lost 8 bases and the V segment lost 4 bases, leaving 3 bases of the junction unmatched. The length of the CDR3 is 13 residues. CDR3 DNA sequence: TGTGCCAGCAGTTCCGGACTAGCGCATGAGCAGTTCTTC. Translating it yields CASSSGLAHEQFF.

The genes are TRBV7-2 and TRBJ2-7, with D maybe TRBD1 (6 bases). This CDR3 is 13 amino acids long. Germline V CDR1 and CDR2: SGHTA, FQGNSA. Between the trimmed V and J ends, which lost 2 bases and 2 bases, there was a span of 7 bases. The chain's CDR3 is CASSLNRAYEQYF. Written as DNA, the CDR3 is TGTGCCAGCAGCTTAAACAGGGCCTACGAGCAGTACTTC.

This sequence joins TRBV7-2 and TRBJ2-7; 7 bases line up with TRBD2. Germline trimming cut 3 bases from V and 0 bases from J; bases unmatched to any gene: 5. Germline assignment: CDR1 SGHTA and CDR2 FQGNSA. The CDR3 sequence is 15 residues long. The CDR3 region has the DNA TGTGCCAGCAGCTTCCAAGGGACTACCTCCTACGAGCAGTACTTC. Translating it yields CASSFQGTTSYEQYF. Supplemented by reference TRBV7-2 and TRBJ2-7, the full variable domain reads GAGVSQSPSNKVTEKGKDVELRCDPISGHTALYWYRQSLGQGLEFLIYFQGNSAPDKSGLPSDRFSAERTGGSVSTLTIQRTQQEDSAVYLCASSFQGTTSYEQYFGPGTRLTVT.

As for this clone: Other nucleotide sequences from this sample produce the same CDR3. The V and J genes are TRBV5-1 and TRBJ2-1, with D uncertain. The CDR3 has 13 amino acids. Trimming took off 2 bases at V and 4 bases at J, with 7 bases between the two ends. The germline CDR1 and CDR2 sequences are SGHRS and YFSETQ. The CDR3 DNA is TGCGCCAGCAGCTTCGGCGGATACAATGAGCAGTTCTTC. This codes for CASSFGGYNEQFF.

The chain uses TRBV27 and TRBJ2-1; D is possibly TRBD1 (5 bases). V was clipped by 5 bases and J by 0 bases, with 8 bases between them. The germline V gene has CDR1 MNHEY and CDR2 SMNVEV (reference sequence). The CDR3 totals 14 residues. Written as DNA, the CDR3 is TGTGCCAGCAGTACACAGGTCTCCTACAATGAGCAGTTCTTC. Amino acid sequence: CASSTQVSYNEQFF.

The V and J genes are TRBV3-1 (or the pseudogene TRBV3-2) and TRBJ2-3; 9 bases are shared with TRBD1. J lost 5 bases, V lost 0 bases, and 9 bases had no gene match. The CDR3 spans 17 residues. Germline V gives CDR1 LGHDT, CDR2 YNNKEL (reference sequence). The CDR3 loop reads CASSQDADRGFGDTQYF. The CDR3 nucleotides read TGTGCCAGCAGCCAAGACGCCGACAGGGGGTTCGGAGATACGCAGTATTTT.

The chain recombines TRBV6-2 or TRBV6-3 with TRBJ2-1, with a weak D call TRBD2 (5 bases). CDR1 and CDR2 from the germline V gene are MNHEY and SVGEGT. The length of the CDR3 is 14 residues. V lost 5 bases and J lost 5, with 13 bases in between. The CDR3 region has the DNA TGTGCCAGCAGTCGGTGGGAGACTAACAATGAGCAGTTCTTC. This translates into CASSRWETNNEQFF.

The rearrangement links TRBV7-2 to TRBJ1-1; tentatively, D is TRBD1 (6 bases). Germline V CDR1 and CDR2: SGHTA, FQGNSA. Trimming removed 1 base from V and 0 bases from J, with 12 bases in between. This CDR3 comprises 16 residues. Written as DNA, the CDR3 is TGTGCCAGCAGCTTAGTGCCGGGGGGCGTGAACACTGAAGCTTTCTTT. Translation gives CASSLVPGGVNTEAFF.

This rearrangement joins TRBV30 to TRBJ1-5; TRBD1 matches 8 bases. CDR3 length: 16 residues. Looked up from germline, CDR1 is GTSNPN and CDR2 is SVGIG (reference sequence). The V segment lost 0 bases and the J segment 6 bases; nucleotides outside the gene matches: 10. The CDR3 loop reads CAWSVGRQGARQPQHF. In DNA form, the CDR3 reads TGTGCCTGGAGTGTGGGGAGGCAGGGGGCACGTCAGCCCCAGCATTTT.

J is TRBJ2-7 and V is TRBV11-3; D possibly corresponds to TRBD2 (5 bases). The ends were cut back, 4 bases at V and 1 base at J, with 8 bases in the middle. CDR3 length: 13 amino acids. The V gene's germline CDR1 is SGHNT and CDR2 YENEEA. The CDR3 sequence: CASSSRESYEQYF. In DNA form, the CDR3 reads TGTGCCAGCAGCTCCCGGGAATCCTACGAGCAGTACTTC.

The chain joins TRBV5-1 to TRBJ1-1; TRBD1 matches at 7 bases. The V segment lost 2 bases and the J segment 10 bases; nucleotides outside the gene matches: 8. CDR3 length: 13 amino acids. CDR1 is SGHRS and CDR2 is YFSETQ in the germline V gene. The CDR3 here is CASSFSRGSAAFF. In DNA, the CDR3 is TGCGCCAGCAGCTTCAGCAGGGGGTCCGCAGCTTTCTTT.

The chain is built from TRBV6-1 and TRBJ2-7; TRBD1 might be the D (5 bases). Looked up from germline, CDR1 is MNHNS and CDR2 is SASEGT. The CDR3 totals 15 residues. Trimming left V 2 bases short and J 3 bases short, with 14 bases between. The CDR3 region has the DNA TGTGCCAGCAGTGAATTATCCACAGGAAACTACGAGCAGTACTTC. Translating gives CASSELSTGNYEQYF.

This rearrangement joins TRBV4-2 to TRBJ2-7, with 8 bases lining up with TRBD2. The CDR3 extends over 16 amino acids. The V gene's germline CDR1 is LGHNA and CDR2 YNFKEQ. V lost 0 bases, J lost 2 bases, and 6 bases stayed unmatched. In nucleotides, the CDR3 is TGTGCCAGCAGCCAAGATCGCGGGAGGATCACCTACGAGCAGTACTTC. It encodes CASSQDRGRITYEQYF.

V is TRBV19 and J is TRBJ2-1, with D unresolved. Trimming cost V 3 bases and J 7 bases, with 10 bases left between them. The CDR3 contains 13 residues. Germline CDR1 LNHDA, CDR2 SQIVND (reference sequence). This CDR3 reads CASSISLGNEQFF. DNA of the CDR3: TGTGCCAGTAGTATTTCTCTCGGGAATGAGCAGTTCTTC.

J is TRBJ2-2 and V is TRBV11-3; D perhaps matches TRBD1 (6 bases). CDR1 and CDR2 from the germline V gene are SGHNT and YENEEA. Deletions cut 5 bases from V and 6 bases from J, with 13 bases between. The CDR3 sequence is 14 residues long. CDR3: CASSGRGLSGELFF. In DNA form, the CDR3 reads TGTGCCAGCAGCGGCAGGGGATTATCCGGGGAGCTGTTTTTT.

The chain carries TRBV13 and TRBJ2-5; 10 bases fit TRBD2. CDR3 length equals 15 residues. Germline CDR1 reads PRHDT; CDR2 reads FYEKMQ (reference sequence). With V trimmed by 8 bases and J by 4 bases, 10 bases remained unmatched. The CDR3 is CASSGASGSVETQYF. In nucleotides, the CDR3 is TGTGCCAGCTCGGGGGCTAGCGGGAGTGTAGAGACCCAGTACTTC.

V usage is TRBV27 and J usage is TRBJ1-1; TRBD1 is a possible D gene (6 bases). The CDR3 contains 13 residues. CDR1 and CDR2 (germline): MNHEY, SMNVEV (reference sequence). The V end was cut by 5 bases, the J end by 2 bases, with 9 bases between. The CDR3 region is CASSRTVNTEAFF. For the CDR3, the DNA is TGTGCCAGCAGTAGGACAGTTAACACTGAAGCTTTCTTT.

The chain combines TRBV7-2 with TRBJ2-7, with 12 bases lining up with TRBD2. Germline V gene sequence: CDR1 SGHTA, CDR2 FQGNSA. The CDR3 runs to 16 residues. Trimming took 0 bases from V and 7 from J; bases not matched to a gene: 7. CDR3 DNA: TGTGCCAGCAGCTTAGCGGTGACTAGCGGGAGTCTTGAGCAGTACTTC. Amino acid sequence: CASSLAVTSGSLEQYF.